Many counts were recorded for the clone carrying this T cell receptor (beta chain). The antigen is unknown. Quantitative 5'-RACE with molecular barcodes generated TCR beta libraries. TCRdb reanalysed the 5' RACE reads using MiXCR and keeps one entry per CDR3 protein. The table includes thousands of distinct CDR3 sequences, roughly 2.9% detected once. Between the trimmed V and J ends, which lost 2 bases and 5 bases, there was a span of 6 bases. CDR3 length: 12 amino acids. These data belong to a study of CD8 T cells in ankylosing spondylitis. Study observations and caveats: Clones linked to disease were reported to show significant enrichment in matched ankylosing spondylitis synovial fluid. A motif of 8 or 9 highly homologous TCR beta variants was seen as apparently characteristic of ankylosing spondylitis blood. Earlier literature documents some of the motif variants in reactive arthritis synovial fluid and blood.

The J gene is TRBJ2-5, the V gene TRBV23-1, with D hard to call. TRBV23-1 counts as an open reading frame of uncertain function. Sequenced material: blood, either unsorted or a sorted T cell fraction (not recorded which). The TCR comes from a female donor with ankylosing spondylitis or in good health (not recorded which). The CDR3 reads CASSQIRETQYF. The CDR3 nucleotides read TGCGCCAGCAGTCAAATTCGGGAGACCCAGTACTTC.